This entry concerns a single TCR beta chain. Its target is not known. This sample was included in a study of OX40 agonist ivuxolimab in advanced cancers. Study background: Partial responses were observed in three patients, of whom one had hepatocellular carcinoma and two had cutaneous melanoma.

The study's findings and limits: Partial responders at 0.1-3.0 mg/kg had among the lowest clonal expansion. Doses of 0.1 to 3.0 mg/kg were accompanied by clonal expansion of CD4+ and CD8+ blood T cells by week 6.

The assay was immunoSEQ multiplex PCR, and TCRdb's table has in-frame clones only and misses some. The data contain more than 25,000 clones, about 83% of them singletons. V dropped 2 bases and J dropped 0 bases, with 5 bases sitting between them. Germline V gene lookup returns CDR1 MNHEY and CDR2 SMNVEV (reference sequence). This CDR3 has 15 amino acids. Exclusion applied to patients with autoimmune disease history or systemic immunosuppression. This chain uses TRBV27 with TRBJ2-6; D gene uncertain. Sequencing was performed on CD4+ or CD8+ T cells sorted from blood, taken in a trial of the OX40 agonist ivuxolimab. This TCR derives from an adult with an advanced solid tumor such as melanoma, head and neck, liver or kidney cancer. CDR3 loop: CASSLILSGANVLTF. CDR3 coding DNA: TGTGCCAGCAGTTTAATTCTCTCTGGGGCCAACGTCCTGACTTTC.